The 29 T cell receptor beta chains below all came from one sample that was sequenced in a study of T cell responses to AZD1222 COVID-19 vaccine. Libraries were prepared by immunoSEQ multiplex PCR; TCRdb keeps only in-frame clonotypes and omits some of them. This table has 200,000 or so clones, 93% appearing once. The specimen comprised peripheral blood, sampled 28 days after the second AZD1222 dose. The receptors here all came from an adult who received the AZD1222 COVID-19 vaccine.

This rearrangement joins TRBV5-1 to TRBJ2-7; a possible D gene is TRBD2 (5 bases). Germline lookup yields CDR1 SGHRS and CDR2 YFSETQ. V was pared by 4 bases and J by 6 bases, with 14 bases between. The CDR3 totals 13 residues. The CDR3 DNA is TGCGCCAGCAGCGTGGACTGGGTCAGCGAGCAGTACTTC. As protein: CASSVDWVSEQYF.

V is TRBV7-9 and J is TRBJ1-2; unclear D gene. V was trimmed by 5 bases and J by 4 bases, leaving 8 bases between them. The CDR3 extends over 12 amino acids. Germline lookup yields CDR1 SEHNR and CDR2 FQNEAQ (reference sequence). The CDR3 protein is CASSPHSYGYTF. The CDR3 coding sequence is TGTGCCAGCAGCCCTCACAGCTATGGCTACACCTTC.

CDR3 sequence (DNA): TGCAGCGTTCAAACAGGCACCTACGAGCAGTACTTC. Translated, it gives CSVQTGTYEQYF. This sequence joins TRBV29-1 and TRBJ2-7, with D maybe TRBD1 (5 bases). Germline V lookup: CDR1 SQVTM, CDR2 ANQGSEA. Trimming took off 5 bases at V and 2 bases at J, with 10 bases between the two ends. This CDR3 has 12 residues.

The table lists this clone with a count of one. The chain combines TRBV28 with TRBJ2-7, with a possible D match to TRBD2 (5 bases). Germline V gene data show CDR1 as MDHEN and CDR2 as SYDVKM. CDR3 size: 15 residues. V shed 6 bases and J shed 4 bases, with 19 bases lying between them. The CDR3 sequence: CASSSGFTLVYEQYF. As DNA, the CDR3 is TGTGCCAGCAGCTCGGGCTTTACACTAGTTTACGAGCAGTACTTC.

V is TRBV9 and J is TRBJ2-3, with 8 bases that match TRBD2. Germline lookup yields CDR1 SGDLS and CDR2 YYNGEE. The CDR3 spans 16 residues. The V segment lost 0 bases and the J segment 2 bases; nucleotides outside the gene matches: 5. The CDR3 region is CASSVAGGPSTDTQYF. Written as DNA, the CDR3 is TGTGCCAGCAGCGTAGCGGGGGGGCCTTCCACAGATACGCAGTATTTT.

The genes are TRBV7-8 and TRBJ2-7; D ambiguous. CDR1 and CDR2 from the germline V gene are SGHVS and FQNEAQ. V shed 4 bases and J shed 3 bases, with 10 bases lying between them. The CDR3 runs to 13 residues. The CDR3 spells CASSYGPGYEQYF. The CDR3 nucleotides are TGTGCCAGCAGCTATGGCCCAGGCTACGAGCAGTACTTC.

This chain connects TRBV5-1 to TRBJ1-1, with a possible D match to TRBD1 (5 bases). This CDR3 contains 16 residues. V was cut by 0 bases and J by 1 base, with 13 bases left in between. Germline lookup yields CDR1 SGHRS and CDR2 YFSETQ. Written as DNA, the CDR3 is TGCGCCAGCAGCTTGGTAACCGGGACGGCGAACACTGAAGCTTTCTTT. Protein sequence: CASSLVTGTANTEAFF.

This clone appeared a single time. This rearrangement joins TRBV19 to TRBJ2-3; 15 positions agree with TRBD2. J was trimmed by 0 bases and V by 9 bases; bases with no gene match: 7. Per the germline V gene, CDR1 is LNHDA and CDR2 is SQIVND (reference sequence). This CDR3 region has 17 residues. CDR3 amino acids: CASFPGLAGGSTDTQYF. For the CDR3, the DNA is TGTGCCAGCTTCCCGGGACTAGCGGGGGGTAGCACAGATACGCAGTATTTT.

V gene TRBV7-8 combines with J gene TRBJ2-2; 11 bases agree with TRBD2. This CDR3 has 16 amino acids. CDR1 SGHVS and CDR2 FQNEAQ come from the germline V gene. The V and J ends lost 6 bases and 0 bases, in that order; junction bases with no gene match: 3. Here the CDR3 DNA reads TGTGCCAGCAGGGAACTAGCGGGGGCGAACACCGGGGAGCTGTTTTTT. Protein: CASRELAGANTGELFF.

The chain links TRBV4-1 to TRBJ1-5; D gene unclear. V was cut by 0 bases and J by 6 bases, with 9 bases left in between. The CDR3 contains 14 residues. Germline-derived CDR1 and CDR2 are MGHRA and YSYEKL. The CDR3 DNA is TGCGCCAGCAGCCAAGACTCAGGTGGTCAGCCCCAGCATTTT. Residues: CASSQDSGGQPQHF.

This chain links TRBV4-1 with TRBJ1-4; D is ambiguous. There are 20 residues in the CDR3. The germline V and J ends were trimmed by 0 bases and 0 bases, with 20 bases remaining between them. Looked up from germline, CDR1 is MGHRA and CDR2 is YSYEKL. The CDR3 DNA follows: TGCGCCAGCAGCCAAGATAGGGTCACACTAGCAGCTCCAACTAATGAAAAACTGTTTTTT. Translating it yields CASSQDRVTLAAPTNEKLFF.

The CDR3: CASSNTGGSQPQHF. The CDR3, as DNA: TGTGCCAGTAGCAATACAGGGGGCTCTCAGCCCCAGCATTTT. The genes are TRBV19 and TRBJ1-5, with 9 bases fitting TRBD1. This CDR3 region has 14 residues. V lost 6 bases, J lost 6 bases, and 6 bases stayed unmatched. Germline V gene lookup returns CDR1 LNHDA and CDR2 SQIVND (reference sequence).

The chain employs TRBV15 and TRBJ1-3; 10 positions agree with TRBD1. Germline-derived CDR1 and CDR2 are LNHNV and YYDKDF (reference sequence). V was pared by 5 bases and J by 2 bases, with 3 bases of the junction left unmatched. This CDR3 contains 15 residues. This CDR3 reads CATSWGQGTGNTIYF. For the CDR3, the DNA is TGTGCCACCAGCTGGGGACAGGGGACTGGAAACACCATATATTTT.

The chain employs TRBV7-3 and TRBJ1-1; a weak D match, TRBD1 (6 bases). This CDR3 spans 16 amino acids. CDR1 SGHTA and CDR2 FQGTGA come from the germline V gene. V shed 5 bases and J shed 1 base, with 17 bases lying between them. The chain's CDR3 is CASSRGGGLTNTEAFF. Written as DNA, the CDR3 is TGTGCCAGCAGCCGCGGAGGGGGTTTGACGAACACTGAAGCTTTCTTT.

The V call is TRBV3-1 (or the pseudogene TRBV3-2), the J call TRBJ2-3, with 8 bases lining up with TRBD1. CDR3 length equals 10 residues. Germline CDR1 and CDR2: LGHDT and YNNKEL (reference sequence). Trimming cost V 8 bases and J 8 bases; bases outside gene matches: 0. This chain's CDR3 is CASGQGTQYF. The CDR3 region has the DNA TGTGCCAGCGGACAGGGTACGCAGTATTTT.

The chain carries TRBV7-2 and TRBJ1-1; no definite D call. Germline lookup yields CDR1 SGHTA and CDR2 FQGNSA. V lost 2 bases and J lost 1, with 5 bases in between. The CDR3 has 13 residues. The CDR3 sequence is CASSLMGNTEAFF. In DNA form, the CDR3 reads TGTGCCAGCAGCTTAATGGGGAACACTGAAGCTTTCTTT.

The rearrangement links TRBV29-1 to TRBJ1-1; D unclear. Between the trimmed V and J ends, which lost 1 base and 3 bases, there was a span of 12 bases. Germline V gene data show CDR1 as SQVTM and CDR2 as ANQGSEA. This CDR3 is built from 14 residues. CDR3 in amino acids: CSVEANPGDTEAFF. The CDR3 DNA is TGCAGCGTTGAAGCCAATCCCGGGGACACTGAAGCTTTCTTT. Full variable domain (remainder filled in from reference TRBV29-1 and TRBJ1-1): SAVISQKPSRDICQRGTSLTIQCQVDSQVTMMFWYRQQPGQSLTLIATANQGSEATYESGFVIDKFPISRPNLTFSTLTVSNMSPEDSSIYLCSVEANPGDTEAFFGQGTRLTVV.

This chain joins TRBV11-2 and TRBJ2-5, with TRBD2 identical over 13 bases. CDR3 length: 16 amino acids. Unmatched junction bases numbered 8, after V lost 5 bases and J lost 5 bases. CDR1 and CDR2 (germline): SGHAT, FQNNGV. The CDR3 sequence: CASSPRLAGGGETQYF. The CDR3 DNA is TGTGCCAGCAGCCCCAGACTAGCGGGGGGAGGGGAGACCCAGTACTTC. Together with reference TRBV11-2 and TRBJ2-5, the CDR3 gives the full variable domain: EAGVAQSPRYKIIEKRQSVAFWCNPISGHATLYWYQQILGQGPKLLIQFQNNGVVDDSQLPKDRFSAERLKGVDSTLKIQPAKLEDSAVYLCASSPRLAGGGETQYFGPGTRLLVL.

This clone was found once. V and J are TRBV3-1 (or the pseudogene TRBV3-2) and TRBJ1-4; the match to TRBD1 covers 7 bases. Trimming took 4 bases from V and 12 from J; bases not matched to a gene: 8. The CDR3 covers 13 residues. The germline gives CDR1 LGHDT, CDR2 YNNKEL (reference sequence). This chain's CDR3 is CASSPSDRTELFF. The DNA of the CDR3 is TGTGCCAGCAGCCCGTCGGACAGGACCGAACTGTTTTTT.

The rearrangement uses TRBV2 and TRBJ1-4; 8 bases are a match to TRBD1. J gave up 3 bases and V 7 bases, and 4 bases lay outside the gene matches. Germline V lookup: CDR1 SNHLY, CDR2 FYNNEI. This CDR3 comprises 14 residues. Here the CDR3 reads CASTEQGANEKLFF. Written as DNA, the CDR3 is TGTGCCAGCACCGAACAGGGGGCTAATGAAAAACTGTTTTTT. Supplemented by reference TRBV2 and TRBJ1-4, the full variable domain reads EPEVTQTPSHQVTQMGQEVILRCVPISNHLYFYWYRQILGQKVEFLVSFYNNEISEKSEIFDDQFSVERPDGSNFTLKIRSTKLEDSAMYFCASTEQGANEKLFFGSGTQLSVL.

This chain joins TRBV19 and TRBJ1-2, with 7 bases that match TRBD1. V dropped 8 bases and J dropped 4; count of bases not matched to a gene: 4. CDR3 size: 12 residues. The germline gives CDR1 LNHDA, CDR2 SQIVND (reference sequence). CDR3 nucleotide sequence: TGTGCCAGTGGGGACAGACTCTATGGCTACACCTTC. Translated, it gives CASGDRLYGYTF.

The chain has TRBV12-5 and TRBJ1-1; perhaps TRBD1 as D (5 bases). Deletions cut 1 base from V and 12 bases from J, with 15 bases between. This CDR3 region has 13 residues. Germline assignment: CDR1 LGHNT and CDR2 FRNRAP. The CDR3 DNA follows: TGTGCTAGTGGTTTGGAATCCGGGACTAGAACTTTCTTT. As protein: CASGLESGTRTFF.

The chain has TRBV28 and TRBJ2-5; D is possibly TRBD2 (5 bases). CDR1 is MDHEN, CDR2 SYDVKM, per germline. The CDR3 sequence is 12 residues long. V was clipped by 7 bases and J by 4 bases, with 10 bases between them. The CDR3 loop reads CASNLAGETQYF. DNA for the CDR3: TGTGCCAGCAACCTAGCAGGAGAGACCCAGTACTTC.

The chain joins TRBV3-1 (or the pseudogene TRBV3-2) to TRBJ2-7; 8 bases are a match to TRBD1. The CDR3 consists of 14 residues. Germline CDR1 reads LGHDT; CDR2 reads YNNKEL (reference sequence). The V segment lost 2 bases and the J segment 4 bases; nucleotides outside the gene matches: 4. The CDR3 DNA reads TGTGCCAGCAGCCAACAGGGGGCACAATACGAGCAGTACTTC. Translating gives CASSQQGAQYEQYF.

V is TRBV7-2 and J is TRBJ2-3, with no clear D. The length of the CDR3 is 14 residues. Trimming left V 5 bases short and J 0 bases short, with 9 bases between. Looked up from germline, CDR1 is SGHTA and CDR2 is FQGNSA. CDR3 amino acids: CASSGRSSTDTQYF. The CDR3 coding sequence is TGTGCCAGCAGCGGCCGTAGCAGCACAGATACGCAGTATTTT.

The V call is TRBV27, the J call TRBJ1-1; a weak D match, TRBD1 (5 bases). The CDR3 is made up of 14 amino acids. Looked up from germline, CDR1 is MNHEY and CDR2 is SMNVEV (reference sequence). Trimming took off 1 base at V and 1 base at J, with 7 bases between the two ends. The CDR3, as DNA: TGTGCCAGCAGTTTATGGGGCGGGAACACTGAAGCTTTCTTT. Translation gives CASSLWGGNTEAFF.

The chain is built from TRBV28 and TRBJ1-1, with D tentatively TRBD1 (5 bases). Germline loops: CDR1 MDHEN, CDR2 SYDVKM. Trimming removed 7 bases from V and 3 bases from J, with 9 bases in between. The CDR3 consists of 12 residues. The CDR3 region has the DNA TGTGCCAGCATCAGGGAGGACACTGAAGCTTTCTTT. Translating it yields CASIREDTEAFF.

V and J are TRBV7-2 and TRBJ2-1; 11 bases map to TRBD1. The CDR3 contains 14 residues. The germline V gene has CDR1 SGHTA and CDR2 FQGNSA. Trimming cost V 2 bases and J 12 bases; bases outside gene matches: 6. The CDR3 coding sequence is TGTGCCAGCAGCTTACGGACAGGGGGCATAGGGCAGTTCTTC. It codes for CASSLRTGGIGQFF.

The V call is TRBV5-1, the J call TRBJ2-2; 10 positions match TRBD2. This CDR3 region has 17 residues. Germline lookup yields CDR1 SGHRS and CDR2 YFSETQ. The V gene end was trimmed by 0 bases and the J gene end by 1 base; junction bases not matched to a gene: 3. CDR3 residues: CASSLGLAGVNTGELFF. In DNA, the CDR3 is TGCGCCAGCAGCTTGGGGCTAGCGGGGGTGAACACCGGGGAGCTGTTTTTT.